These 28 T cell receptor beta chains came from one sample sequenced in a study of shared clonotypes between healthy human individuals. Profiling relied on immunoSEQ multiplex PCR, and the TCRdb table lists in-frame clones only, not all of them. The sample has roughly 2,300,000 clones, 92% seen once; the top ten hold approximately 0.39%. Sequencing used naive CD4+ T cells from PBMCs. Specified subset: CD45RA+ positively selected. Receptors were obtained from a young man in good health. Some clones in this sample may be carry-over from other donors' samples.

The chain is built from TRBV30 and TRBJ2-1; weak D call: TRBD1 (6 bases). CDR3 length: 12 residues. V dropped 2 bases and J dropped 12 bases, with 14 bases sitting between them. CDR1 GTSNPN and CDR2 SVGIG come from the germline V gene (reference sequence). The chain's CDR3 is CAWSTPGDGQFF. The CDR3 region has the DNA TGTGCCTGGAGTACCCCAGGGGATGGGCAGTTCTTC.

With regard to this clone: Other nucleotide sequences in the sample specify the same CDR3. The chain uses TRBV18 and TRBJ2-7; 11 bases agree with TRBD2. CDR1 and CDR2 from the germline V gene are KGHSH and LQKENI. CDR3 size: 15 residues. V dropped 4 bases and J dropped 3; count of bases not matched to a gene: 5. The CDR3, as DNA: TGTGCCAGCTCACACGGGACTAGCGGCAACTACGAGCAGTACTTC. It translates to CASSHGTSGNYEQYF.

V gene TRBV6-1 combines with J gene TRBJ2-1; 11 bases map to TRBD1. This CDR3 is built from 15 residues. Germline CDR1 reads MNHNS; CDR2 reads SASEGT. Losses at the gene ends were 5 bases for V and 9 bases for J; bases not matched to a gene: 9. CDR3 coding DNA: TGTGCCAGCAGTCGTCCCGGGACAGGGGGGGGTGAGCAGTTCTTC. This codes for CASSRPGTGGGEQFF.

The rearrangement uses TRBV5-1 and TRBJ2-2; tentative D call: TRBD1 (7 bases). This CDR3 contains 15 residues. Germline CDR1 and CDR2: SGHRS and YFSETQ. V was clipped by 6 bases and J by 8 bases, with 20 bases between them. CDR3 sequence: CASKEGAQILGELFF. The CDR3 bases are TGCGCCAGCAAGGAGGGGGCGCAAATCCTGGGGGAGCTGTTTTTT.

The CDR3 coding sequence is TGTGCCAGCAGCTTAAATGAGGGTTACTACGAGCAGTACTTC. Translation: CASSLNEGYYEQYF. The V call is TRBV7-8, the J call TRBJ2-7; perhaps TRBD2 as D (5 bases). This CDR3 is 14 amino acids long. Germline V CDR1 and CDR2: SGHVS, FQNEAQ. The ends were cut back, 2 bases at V and 3 bases at J, with 11 bases in the middle.

The rearrangement joins TRBV7-2 to TRBJ2-5; D unresolved. The CDR3 is 13 residues long. The V end lost 5 bases, the J end lost 4 bases, and 11 bases lay between the germline ends. The germline CDR1 and CDR2 sequences are SGHTA and FQGNSA. CDR3 in amino acids: CASSAHVSETQYF. CDR3 DNA: TGTGCCAGCAGCGCCCACGTGTCAGAGACCCAGTACTTC.

This clone turned up a few times. Other nucleotide sequences in the sample specify the same CDR3. The V call is TRBV6-5, the J call TRBJ1-1, with D hard to call. This CDR3 has 13 residues. Germline CDR1 and CDR2: MNHEY and SVGAGI. V lost 0 bases, J lost 1 base, and 3 bases lay in between. The CDR3, as DNA: TGTGCCAGCAGTTACTCTCAGAACACTGAAGCTTTCTTT. Translating it yields CASSYSQNTEAFF.

The CDR3 sequence: CASRSGRNTGELFF. The CDR3 coding sequence is TGTGCCAGCAGAAGCGGGAGGAACACCGGGGAGCTGTTTTTT. This sequence joins TRBV2 and TRBJ2-2, with 8 bases aligning to TRBD2. This CDR3 region has 14 residues. Trimming cost V 6 bases and J 1 base; bases outside gene matches: 1. Germline V gene data show CDR1 as SNHLY and CDR2 as FYNNEI.

Regarding this clone: This CDR3 is also generated by other DNA sequences in the sample. The chain joins TRBV7-8 to TRBJ2-5; TRBD1 is a possible D gene (6 bases). Germline assignment: CDR1 SGHVS and CDR2 FQNEAQ. Trimming removed 5 bases from V and 1 base from J, with 8 bases in between. This CDR3 spans 13 amino acids. The CDR3 DNA follows: TGTGCCAGCAGCACAGGGCCCCAAGAGACCCAGTACTTC. Protein: CASSTGPQETQYF.

This clone was seen a handful of times. This chain connects TRBV30 to TRBJ1-2; a possible D gene is TRBD1 (5 bases). The CDR3 is 15 residues long. Trimming removed 3 bases at V and 2 bases at J, with 16 bases between. Germline lookup yields CDR1 GTSNPN and CDR2 SVGIG (reference sequence). CDR3 nucleotide sequence: TGTGCCTGGAGAGTGTTTGGGGGAGGAAACTATGGCTACACCTTC. Its protein product is CAWRVFGGGNYGYTF.

The chain combines TRBV5-1 with TRBJ1-2; D is undetermined. In germline, CDR1 is SGHRS, CDR2 YFSETQ. V shed 7 bases and J shed 5 bases, with 18 bases lying between them. The CDR3 runs to 14 residues. The CDR3 here is CASRLAEGRYGYTF. The CDR3 DNA follows: TGCGCCAGCCGACTTGCAGAGGGCAGGTATGGCTACACCTTC.

The CDR3 loop is CASSLVRGLGNTIYF. As DNA, the CDR3 is TGTGCCAGCAGTTTAGTGAGGGGCCTCGGAAACACCATATATTTT. The chain combines TRBV28 with TRBJ1-3; maybe TRBD1 (5 bases). Trimming took 2 bases from V and 4 from J, leaving 12 bases between them. CDR3 length equals 15 residues. Germline CDR1 is MDHEN and CDR2 is SYDVKM.

The chain uses TRBV6-5 and TRBJ2-1; a possible D gene is TRBD2 (6 bases). Trimming removed 6 bases from V and 0 bases from J, with 12 bases in between. CDR1 is MNHEY, CDR2 SVGAGI, per germline. The CDR3 totals 15 residues. The CDR3: CASRSLASSYNEQFF. Written as DNA, the CDR3 is TGTGCCAGCAGATCTCTAGCGAGCTCCTACAATGAGCAGTTCTTC.

This CDR3 is CASSLFGDRVAGANVLTF. In DNA form, the CDR3 reads TGTGCCAGCAGTTTATTCGGGGACAGGGTTGCGGGGGCCAACGTCCTGACTTTC. The rearrangement joins TRBV27 to TRBJ2-6, with 9 bases fitting TRBD1. The V and J ends lost 1 base and 4 bases, in that order; junction bases with no gene match: 8. This CDR3 is 18 amino acids long. Germline V gives CDR1 MNHEY, CDR2 SMNVEV (reference sequence).

Concerning this clone: Additional DNA sequences in this sample encode the identical CDR3. The chain joins TRBV9 to TRBJ2-2, with 10 bases fitting TRBD2. CDR1 and CDR2 from the germline V gene are SGDLS and YYNGEE. This CDR3 region has 15 residues. Trimming cost V 0 bases and J 4 bases; bases outside gene matches: 0. CDR3 residues: CASSVASGSTGELFF. CDR3 DNA sequence: TGTGCCAGCAGCGTAGCTAGCGGGAGCACCGGGGAGCTGTTTTTT.

The rearrangement uses TRBV5-4 and TRBJ2-3; D remains ambiguous. The CDR3 runs 13 residues. Germline CDR1 SGHNT, CDR2 YYREEE (reference sequence). V lost 0 bases and J 12 bases, leaving 14 bases between the germline ends. CDR3 bases: TGTGCCAGCAGCTTGGCTACCAAACCTACCCAGTATTTT. It specifies CASSLATKPTQYF. Together with reference TRBV5-4 and TRBJ2-3, the CDR3 gives the full variable domain: ETGVTQSPTHLIKTRGQQVTLRCSSQSGHNTVSWYQQALGQGPQFIFQYYREEENGRGNFPPRFSGLQFPNYSSELNVNALELDDSALYLCASSLATKPTQYFGPGTRLTVL.

The J gene is TRBJ1-5, the V gene TRBV9, with a tentative D call TRBD1 (5 bases). Trimming removed 0 bases at V and 9 bases at J, with 13 bases between. Looked up from germline, CDR1 is SGDLS and CDR2 is YYNGEE. The CDR3 totals 14 residues. The CDR3 is CASSVGDEGMPQHF. The DNA for the CDR3 is TGTGCCAGCAGCGTAGGAGACGAGGGGATGCCCCAGCATTTT.

This clone was counted a single time. The sample carries other DNA sequences with the same CDR3. This chain connects TRBV18 to TRBJ2-1, with 11 bases that match TRBD2. Germline V CDR1 and CDR2: KGHSH, LQKENI. V lost 2 bases and J lost 6; bases outside the gene matches: 0. The CDR3 has 14 amino acids. The CDR3, as DNA: TGTGCCAGCTCACCAGGGACTAGCGGCAATGAGCAGTTCTTC. It translates to CASSPGTSGNEQFF.

The chain employs TRBV30 and TRBJ2-1; no reliable D call. Germline V lookup: CDR1 GTSNPN, CDR2 SVGIG (reference sequence). The V end lost 0 bases, the J end lost 10 bases, and 13 bases lay between the germline ends. This CDR3 region has 13 residues. DNA of the CDR3: TGTGCCTGGAGTGTAATCTCGGCTGGGGAGCAGTTCTTC. Translation: CAWSVISAGEQFF.

The chain recombines TRBV27 with TRBJ2-1, with 12 positions matching TRBD2. The CDR3 extends over 18 amino acids. The germline gives CDR1 MNHEY, CDR2 SMNVEV (reference sequence). With 2 bases clipped from V and 4 bases from J, the junction kept 9 bases outside the gene matches. The DNA of the CDR3 is TGTGCCAGCAGTTTAATGACTAGCGGGAGTCTAAATTACAATGAGCAGTTCTTC. The encoded protein is CASSLMTSGSLNYNEQFF.

This chain joins TRBV15 and TRBJ1-3; no definite D call. V lost 0 bases to trimming and J lost 0 bases, with 6 bases between them. Germline assignment: CDR1 LNHNV and CDR2 YYDKDF (reference sequence). The length of the CDR3 is 15 residues. CDR3 DNA: TGTGCCACCAGCAGAGATCACTTCTCTGGAAACACCATATATTTT. It encodes CATSRDHFSGNTIYF.

The rearrangement uses TRBV5-4 and TRBJ2-3, with D perhaps matching TRBD1 or TRBD2 (5 bases each). V was cut by 1 base and J by 4 bases, with 16 bases left in between. CDR3 length: 16 residues. Germline V gene sequence: CDR1 SGHNT, CDR2 YYREEE (reference sequence). CDR3 DNA sequence: TGTGCCAGCAGCTTGCTTTGGGACCCGAAGGCAGATACGCAGTATTTT. This translates into CASSLLWDPKADTQYF.

The chain uses TRBV6-5 and TRBJ2-2, with D possibly TRBD2 on 6 matching bases. The germline CDR1 and CDR2 sequences are MNHEY and SVGAGI. The CDR3 contains 15 residues. Trimming pared 6 bases from V and 1 base from J, leaving 12 bases between. The CDR3 region has the DNA TGTGCCAGCAGAGATTCGGGAGAGAACACCGGGGAGCTGTTTTTT. This translates into CASRDSGENTGELFF.

The chain combines TRBV4-3 with TRBJ2-1; no definite D call. Germline values: CDR1 LGHNA, CDR2 YSLEER. The CDR3 runs 12 residues. Between the trimmed V and J ends, which lost 2 bases and 6 bases, there was a span of 5 bases. CDR3 sequence (DNA): TGCGCCAGCAGCCAATTTTCCAATGAGCAGTTCTTC. This codes for CASSQFSNEQFF.

The chain combines TRBV7-2 with TRBJ1-2; 10 bases are shared with TRBD1. The CDR3 length is 15 residues. The V gene's germline CDR1 is SGHTA and CDR2 FQGNSA. After removal of 1 base from V and 6 bases from J, the junction contained 5 bases not matched to a gene. CDR3 region: CASSLGRQGADGYTF. DNA of the CDR3: TGTGCCAGCAGCTTAGGGAGACAGGGGGCGGATGGCTACACCTTC.

V and J are TRBV4-2 and TRBJ2-6; D remains ambiguous. V dropped 0 bases and J dropped 0 bases, with 6 bases sitting between them. The CDR3 is 16 residues long. Germline loops: CDR1 LGHNA, CDR2 YNFKEQ. CDR3 nucleotides: TGTGCCAGCAGCCAAGAAGTAATCTCTGGGGCCAACGTCCTGACTTTC. Translating it yields CASSQEVISGANVLTF.

This clone was observed once. The rearrangement joins TRBV11-2 to TRBJ2-1; possible D gene TRBD2, 8 bases. CDR1 is SGHAT and CDR2 is FQNNGV in the germline V gene. The CDR3 is 15 residues long. V lost 1 base and J 7 bases, leaving 14 bases between the germline ends. This CDR3 is CASSLGQGGRNEQFF. The CDR3 region has the DNA TGTGCCAGCAGCTTAGGACAGGGCGGGAGGAATGAGCAGTTCTTC.

The chain combines TRBV7-2 with TRBJ1-5, with TRBD1 identical over 9 bases. V shed 0 bases and J 6 bases; nucleotides not matched to a gene: 3. The CDR3 sequence is 15 residues long. CDR1 is SGHTA, CDR2 FQGNSA, per germline. CDR3 coding DNA: TGTGCCAGCAGCTTAGCGGGACAGGGTATTCAGCCCCAGCATTTT. Protein product: CASSLAGQGIQPQHF.